This TCR beta chain was retrieved from a study of CD8 T cells in Susac syndrome. The ends were cut back, 2 bases at V and 5 bases at J, with 13 bases in the middle. CDR3 size: 16 residues. Germline CDR1 and CDR2: PRHDT and FYEKMQ (reference sequence). TCR beta was sequenced from blood CD8+ and CD4+ T cells. RNA totalling 0.5 to 1 ug underwent reverse transcription with random hexamers. TCRdb re-called the immunoSEQ multiplex PCR reads with MiXCR, one entry per CDR3 protein. This table has under 550,000 distinct CDR3 sequences, roughly 85% appearing once. This clonotype was obtained from a human donor with multiple sclerosis. The rearrangement links TRBV13 to TRBJ1-6; tentative D call: TRBD1 (5 bases). What was sequenced was CD8+ T cells from PBMCs. CDR3 in DNA: TGTGCCAGCAGCTTATGGGGGGATGACGATAATTCACCCCTCCACTTT. Translating it yields CASSLWGDDDNSPLHF.